These 6 T cell receptor gamma chains share one sample of origin, sequenced in a study of human gamma delta and Vdelta1 T cells. TCRdb re-identified clones in the PCR reads via CATT. The sample comprises 350 to 450 gamma-chain clones, about 4.5% of which are singletons, and under 90% rests with the top ten. Source material: differentiated CD27- Vdelta1 gamma-delta T cells from blood. The source is a human donor in good health.

The chain is built from TRGV5 and TRGJ1 or TRGJ2. Since TCRdb gives no J gene, matching the DNA to germline was used here to assign it. The CDR3 consists of 13 residues. V lost 4 bases and J lost 6; bases outside the gene matches: 9. The V gene's germline CDR1 is VINAFY and CDR2 YDVSNSKD. CDR3 bases: TGTGCCACCTGGGATGTTTTTCGTTATAAGAAACTCTTT. Translated, it gives CATWDVFRYKKLF.

Concerning this clone: TCRdb records a much larger clone's protein for this DNA, with a difference at residue 5 that likely arises from a read error; the protein given is the translation of the DNA. This chain connects TRGV9 to TRGJ1 or TRGJ2. Unmatched junction bases numbered 8, after V lost 5 bases and J lost 10 bases. CDR1 is GITISATS and CDR2 is ISYDGTV in the germline V gene (reference sequence). CDR3 length: 11 amino acids. The CDR3 protein is CALWGDRKKLF. CDR3 bases: TGTGCCTTGTGGGGGGACCGAAAGAAACTCTTT.

The V gene is TRGV3, the J gene TRGJ1 or TRGJ2. CDR1 is VTNTFY and CDR2 is YDVSTARD in the germline V gene (reference sequence). The CDR3 runs 11 residues. V dropped 12 bases and J dropped 3; count of bases not matched to a gene: 8. The CDR3 bases are TGTGCCTTCTGGTTTTATTATAAGAAACTCTTT. It encodes CAFWFYYKKLF.

Comment on this clone: TCRdb assigns this DNA the protein of a much larger clone, which departs from its translation at residue 5; this likely reflects a read error, and the protein shown comes from translating the DNA. The chain links TRGV3 to TRGJ1 or TRGJ2. CDR1 and CDR2 (germline): VTNTFY, YDVSTARD (reference sequence). This CDR3 has 11 residues. The CDR3 DNA is TGTGCCACCTGGTACAGGCAGGGGAAACTCTTT. This gives the protein CATWYRQGKLF.

This clone came up a few times. A far larger clone differs by one base, so this is likely a read error. The J gene is TRGJ1 or TRGJ2, the V gene TRGV9. This CDR3 is built from 14 residues. V was clipped by 0 bases and J by 4 bases; unmatched bases: 6. The germline gives CDR1 GITISATS, CDR2 ISYDGTV (reference sequence). Here the CDR3 DNA reads TGTGCCTTGTGGGAGGTGGGCCCCTATTATAAGAAACTCTTT. Protein: CALWEVGPYYKKLF.

By share of the sample, this clone is medium-sized (0.01 to 0.1%). A far larger clone differs by one base, so this is likely a read error. J is TRGJ1 or TRGJ2 and V is TRGV9. CDR1 and CDR2 from the germline V gene are GITISATS and ISYDGTV (reference sequence). This CDR3 has 13 amino acids. The trim removed 2 bases at V and 8 bases at J, leaving 9 bases unmatched. CDR3 coding DNA: TGTGCCTTGTGGGAGGGGGCTAGGGATAAGAAACTCTTT. As protein: CALWEGARDKKLF.